These T cell receptor beta chains were read from a single sample in a study of control samples from healthy donors and cancer patients. Profiling relied on immunoSEQ multiplex PCR, and the TCRdb table lists in-frame clones only, not all of them. Among 100,000 to 110,000 clones listed, roughly 87% were seen once. The sequencing sample was made of blood. These receptors were collected from a woman aged 45 to 65 in good health. Both conserved end residues are part of each CDR3. A D gene is named only where the DNA matches it firmly. Not every row has a clone size; where given, it reads once, few, many or a size class.

j_gene,d_gene,abundance,v_gene,CDR3nt,CDR3aa
TRBJ2-1,NA,NA,TRBV27,TGTGCCAGCAGTCCAGGGACTCAGCAGTTCTTC,CASSPGTQQFF
TRBJ1-5,NA,few,TRBV24-1,TGTGCCACCAGTGACCCCGTACGGGATGCATCCTCCCAGCATTTT,CATSDPVRDASSQHF
TRBJ2-1,NA,few,TRBV6-2/TRBV6-3,TGTGCCAGCAGTCGACCCCAGGCAGGGGGGGCGTTCTTC,CASSRPQAGGAFF
TRBJ2-1,TRBD2,NA,TRBV10-3,TGTGCCATCAGTGAGGCGGGAGGGCCGAAGAATGAGCAGTTCTTC,CAISEAGGPKNEQFF
TRBJ2-3,NA,NA,TRBV19,TGTGCCACAAAAAGGACATACACAGATACGCAGTATTTT,CATKRTYTDTQYF
TRBJ1-2,NA,NA,TRBV5-1,TGCGCCAGCAGCTTGGATTGGTCGGGCTCAGGTGGCTACACCTTC,CASSLDWSGSGGYTF
TRBJ2-4,NA,NA,TRBV29-1,TGCAGCGTTGACGAAAGTCCCGCAGGCATTCAGTACTTC,CSVDESPAGIQYF
TRBJ2-1,NA,NA,TRBV4-1,TGCGCCAGCAGCTACAGCAGCAATGAGCAGTTCTTC,CASSYSSNEQFF
TRBJ2-6,NA,NA,TRBV2,TGTGCCAGCTCTCCCGTGCGCTCTGGGGCCAACGTCCTGACTTTC,CASSPVRSGANVLTF
TRBJ1-2,NA,NA,TRBV5-4,TGTGCCAGCAGCTCGGGCAGTTTGAGCAGCTATGGCTACACCTTC,CASSSGSLSSYGYTF
TRBJ2-2,NA,NA,TRBV10-1,TGCGCCAGCAGTGACCCCCGCGTTACCGGGGAGCTGTTTTTT,CASSDPRVTGELFF
TRBJ2-1,TRBD1,NA,TRBV24-1,TGTGCCACCGCTGATCAGGGGGCCTCCTACAATGAGCAGTTCTTC,CATADQGASYNEQFF
TRBJ2-5,NA,NA,TRBV21-1,TGTGCCAGCAATTTCCCCACGGGGCGGGAGATGGACCAAGAGACCCAGTACTTC,CASNFPTGREMDQETQYF
TRBJ2-2,TRBD2,once,TRBV4-1,TGCGCCAGCAGCCCCATGACTAGCGTGAGAACCGGGGAGCTGTTTTTT,CASSPMTSVRTGELFF
TRBJ2-3,TRBD2,NA,TRBV7-3,TGTGCCAGCAGCCCGACTAGCGGCACAGATACGCAGTATTTT,CASSPTSGTDTQYF
TRBJ2-5,NA,once,TRBV7-3,TGTGCCAGCAGCTTAAACCCCACTGGGGGCCAAGAGACCCAGTACTTC,CASSLNPTGGQETQYF
TRBJ1-4,NA,NA,TRBV7-9,TGTGCCAGCAGCTTCGGCAGGGACGAAAAACTGTTTTTT,CASSFGRDEKLFF
TRBJ2-1,NA,few,TRBV6-2/TRBV6-3,TGTGCCAGCAGTTCTCCGCGTAGCTCCTACAATGAGCAGTTCTTC,CASSSPRSSYNEQFF
TRBJ1-2,NA,once,TRBV11-2,TGTGCCAGCAGCTCGTGGACAGCTAATAACTATGGCTACACCTTC,CASSSWTANNYGYTF
TRBJ2-3,NA,NA,TRBV7-3,TGTGCCAGCAGCTCCAGACCTGGCACAGATACGCAGTATTTT,CASSSRPGTDTQYF
TRBJ1-1,NA,once,TRBV28,TGTGCCAGCAGTTTATATAGGGGCCTGAACACTGAAGCTTTCTTT,CASSLYRGLNTEAFF
TRBJ2-3,NA,NA,TRBV5-8,TGTGCCAGCAGCTTGTATGGGGTGTACGCGCAGGATACGCAGTATTTT,CASSLYGVYAQDTQYF
TRBJ2-7,NA,few,TRBV6-6,TGTGCCAGCAGCGCCAATAGGTGGGAGCAGTACTTC,CASSANRWEQYF
TRBJ1-1,NA,NA,TRBV6-2/TRBV6-3,TGTGCCAGCAGTTTCCCCATGAACACTGAAGCTTTCTTT,CASSFPMNTEAFF
TRBJ1-1,NA,NA,TRBV11-2,TGTGCCAGCAGCTTGGCCGGACGGGACACTGAAGCTTTCTTT,CASSLAGRDTEAFF
TRBJ1-1,NA,NA,TRBV9,TGTGCCAGCAGCGCCGAGACGACATTCCGCGGTGAAGCTTTCTTT,CASSAETTFRGEAFF
TRBJ1-5,NA,NA,TRBV19,TGTGCCAGTAGTATGGGTAGGGGGGGGCGCAATCAGCCCCAGCATTTT,CASSMGRGGRNQPQHF
TRBJ2-5,NA,NA,TRBV7-9,TGTGCCAGCAGCTTAACGGACAGACAAGAGACCCAGTACTTC,CASSLTDRQETQYF
TRBJ2-7,NA,NA,TRBV10-3,TGTGCCACCGAGGGAACCACCTACGAGCAGTACTTC,CATEGTTYEQYF
TRBJ2-4,NA,once,TRBV12-3/TRBV12-4,TGTGCCAGCAGTTTAGTTTTGGGGAACATTCAGTACTTC,CASSLVLGNIQYF
TRBJ1-2,NA,NA,TRBV3-1/TRBV3-2,TGTGCCAGCAGCCCTTCCTCCGGGGGCTACACCTTC,CASSPSSGGYTF
TRBJ1-1,TRBD1,NA,TRBV29-1,TGCAGCGTTCCCGCATATAGTCTAACAGGGGGCGCGGGGATCAACACTGAAGCTTTCTTT,CSVPAYSLTGGAGINTEAFF
TRBJ2-1,TRBD2,NA,TRBV6-4,TGTGCCACTCGCCGACTAGCGGGAGGGCCGGATGAGCAGTTCTTC,CATRRLAGGPDEQFF
TRBJ1-2,NA,NA,TRBV2,TGTGCCAGCAGCAAATCCGAAATCTATGGCTACACCTTC,CASSKSEIYGYTF
TRBJ2-1,TRBD2,NA,TRBV19,TGTGCCAGTAACTACCGGGCGGGGGGCGAGAATGAGCAGTTCTTC,CASNYRAGGENEQFF
TRBJ2-4,NA,NA,TRBV2,TGTGCCAGCAGTGACGGACTAACCGGCATTCAGTACTTC,CASSDGLTGIQYF
TRBJ2-3,TRBD1,NA,TRBV4-1,TGCGCCAGCAGCCAAGAAGCTGCAGGGGGTCTCACAGATACGCAGTATTTT,CASSQEAAGGLTDTQYF
TRBJ1-3,NA,NA,TRBV9,TGTGCCAGCGGGGGCTCGACAGGAAACACCATATATTTT,CASGGSTGNTIYF
TRBJ2-1,TRBD1,NA,TRBV18,TGTGCCAGCTCACCAATGGGGGACAGAGGGATTAAGGGTGAGCAGTTCTTC,CASSPMGDRGIKGEQFF
TRBJ1-5,NA,NA,TRBV7-8,TGTGCCAGCAGCTTAGCGGGCGGGGGCCGAAGGCAGCCCCAGCATTTT,CASSLAGGGRRQPQHF
TRBJ2-6,NA,NA,TRBV30,TGTGCCTGGAAAGGGTCTCCTGGGGCCAACGTCCTGACTTTC,CAWKGSPGANVLTF
TRBJ2-5,NA,NA,TRBV6-1,TGTGCCAGCAGTGAGAAGGAAATCCGCCAAGAGACCCAGTACTTC,CASSEKEIRQETQYF
TRBJ2-2,TRBD1,NA,TRBV6-6,TGTGCCAGCGGGGACAGGGTGACGGCCGGGGAGCTGTTTTTT,CASGDRVTAGELFF
TRBJ1-1,NA,NA,TRBV7-9,TGTGCCAGCAGCCCACGAGATGCGCACACTGAAGCTTTCTTT,CASSPRDAHTEAFF
TRBJ2-2,NA,NA,TRBV5-8,TGTGCCGCCGAGGGGACCGGGGAGCTGTTTTTT,CAAEGTGELFF
TRBJ1-1,NA,NA,TRBV12-3/TRBV12-4,TGTGCCAGCAGTCTGGGCCCGAACACTGAAGCTTTCTTT,CASSLGPNTEAFF
TRBJ1-5,NA,NA,TRBV30,TGTGCCTGGAGTGTCGGGCAGGGGAGCAATCAGCCCCAGCATTTT,CAWSVGQGSNQPQHF
TRBJ2-1,NA,NA,TRBV4-3,TGCGCCAGCAGCCAACAATTATCAGGAGGGCTCGTCAGTGAGCAGTTCTTC,CASSQQLSGGLVSEQFF
TRBJ1-3,NA,once,TRBV18,TGTGCCAGCTCCCCCCCGCAGGGCGTTGGAAACACCATATATTTT,CASSPPQGVGNTIYF
TRBJ2-3,NA,NA,TRBV9,TGTGCCAGCAGCGTAGAAGGACGATATACGCAGTATTTT,CASSVEGRYTQYF
TRBJ2-2,NA,NA,TRBV7-3,TGTGCCAGCAGCTTACGCCGACAGGTGAACACCGGGGAGCTGTTTTTT,CASSLRRQVNTGELFF
TRBJ2-1,TRBD2,NA,TRBV7-8,TGTGCCAGCAGCCGGCCAGCGGGAGGGCCCTCGGGAAATGAGCAGTTCTTC,CASSRPAGGPSGNEQFF
TRBJ1-1,NA,NA,TRBV29-1,TGCAGCGTTGTCCTAGGGAGTCCTGCCGTGAACACTGAAGCTTTCTTT,CSVVLGSPAVNTEAFF
TRBJ2-1,NA,NA,TRBV7-9,TGTGCCAGCAGCTTAGCGGCGGGACAGAACTACAATGAGCAGTTCTTC,CASSLAAGQNYNEQFF
TRBJ1-4,TRBD1,once,TRBV20-1,TGCAGTGCTAGTCCGGGACAGGGGGGTCATAAATTGAAAAAACTGTTTTTT,CSASPGQGGHKLKKLFF